This is a list of T cell receptor beta chains from one sample in a study of control samples from healthy donors and cancer patients. Data came from immunoSEQ multiplex PCR; TCRdb stores just in-frame clones and leaves some out. The sample consists of some 120,000 clones, over 75% of them appearing once. The specimen was blood. Receptor source: a man over 45 in good health. The CDR3 runs from the conserved cysteine through the conserved F or W. Each record gives: CDR3 protein, CDR3 DNA, V gene, D gene, clone size, J gene. A D gene is named only where the DNA matches it firmly. Clone size, where shown, is once, few, many, or a class for clones that have expanded.

CDR3: CASLQILGQGNSPLHF
DNA: TGTGCCAGCCTGCAAATCCTGGGACAGGGGAATTCACCCCTCCACTTT
V: TRBV7-2
D: TRBD1
size: -
J: TRBJ1-6

CDR3: CASSLAAWGRMGYTF
DNA: TGTGCCAGCAGCTTGGCCGCTTGGGGGCGAATGGGCTACACCTTC
V: TRBV5-5
D: -
size: -
J: TRBJ1-2

CDR3: CASSENSGVYKQFF
DNA: TGTGCCAGCAGCGAAAATAGCGGGGTGTACAAGCAGTTCTTC
V: TRBV14
D: TRBD2
size: -
J: TRBJ2-1

CDR3: CAAGSAFF
DNA: TGTGCCGCAGGGTCGGCTTTCTTT
V: TRBV6-6
D: -
size: -
J: TRBJ1-1

CDR3: CASSRRGNNSPLHF
DNA: TGTGCCAGCAGCCGAAGGGGGAATAATTCACCCCTCCACTTT
V: TRBV11-1
D: -
size: -
J: TRBJ1-6

CDR3: CASTNGQGYSPLHF
DNA: TGTGCCAGCACGAATGGGCAGGGGTATTCACCCCTCCACTTT
V: TRBV28
D: -
size: -
J: TRBJ1-6

CDR3: CASSQSEETGTHRGAVF
DNA: TGCGCCAGCAGCCAATCGGAGGAGACAGGGACACACCGGGGAGCTGTTTTT
V: TRBV23-1
D: TRBD1
size: -
J: TRBJ2-2

CDR3: CASSFGREKLFF
DNA: TGTGCCAGCAGTTTCGGTAGGGAAAAACTGTTTTTT
V: TRBV12-3/TRBV12-4
D: -
size: -
J: TRBJ1-4

CDR3: CASSEKGTTRQKDTQYF
DNA: TGCGCCAGCAGTGAGAAAGGGACTACCCGCCAGAAAGATACGCAGTATTTT
V: TRBV10-2
D: TRBD2
size: -
J: TRBJ2-3

CDR3: CASSLGQGSTDTQYF
DNA: TGTGCCAGCTCACTTGGACAGGGAAGCACAGATACGCAGTATTTT
V: TRBV18
D: TRBD1
size: -
J: TRBJ2-3

CDR3: CAISESTLVYEQYF
DNA: TGTGCCATCAGTGAGTCGACTCTTGTCTACGAGCAGTACTTC
V: TRBV10-3
D: -
size: -
J: TRBJ2-7

CDR3: CASSGGVGYEQYF
DNA: TGTGCCAGCAGCGGGGGGGTGGGTTACGAGCAGTACTTC
V: TRBV28
D: TRBD2
size: -
J: TRBJ2-7

CDR3: CAISDLMGDQPQHF
DNA: TGTGCCATCAGTGATTTAATGGGAGATCAGCCCCAGCATTTT
V: TRBV10-3
D: -
size: -
J: TRBJ1-5

CDR3: CASSRTGTWDTQYF
DNA: TGTGCCAGCAGCAGGACAGGAACTTGGGATACGCAGTATTTT
V: TRBV11-2
D: TRBD1
size: -
J: TRBJ2-3

CDR3: CASSLGWSGELFF
DNA: TGTGCCAGCAGCTTAGGGTGGAGCGGGGAGCTGTTTTTT
V: TRBV7-8
D: -
size: -
J: TRBJ2-2

CDR3: CASSLQGYEQFF
DNA: TGTGCCAGCAGCTTACAGGGCTATGAGCAGTTCTTC
V: TRBV11-3
D: -
size: -
J: TRBJ2-1

CDR3: CASTPPGTGNTGELFF
DNA: TGTGCCAGCACCCCCCCGGGGACGGGGAACACCGGGGAGCTGTTTTTT
V: TRBV7-9
D: -
size: -
J: TRBJ2-2

CDR3: CASTTRGRGWHEQYF
DNA: TGTGCCAGCACCACCAGGGGCAGGGGTTGGCACGAGCAGTACTTC
V: TRBV27
D: -
size: -
J: TRBJ2-7

CDR3: CAIGATANEKLFF
DNA: TGTGCCATCGGGGCTACAGCTAATGAAAAACTGTTTTTT
V: TRBV10-3
D: -
size: -
J: TRBJ1-4

CDR3: CASSQRRGGNTEAFF
DNA: TGTGCCAGCAGCCAACGGCGCGGGGGAAACACTGAAGCTTTCTTT
V: TRBV14
D: -
size: -
J: TRBJ1-1

CDR3: CASSWGGDSSYEQYF
DNA: TGCGCCAGCAGTTGGGGGGGCGACAGCTCCTACGAGCAGTACTTC
V: TRBV10-1
D: -
size: once
J: TRBJ2-7

CDR3: CATSDWAVSGTGELFF
DNA: TGTGCCACCAGTGATTGGGCAGTATCGGGGACCGGGGAGCTGTTTTTT
V: TRBV24-1
D: -
size: -
J: TRBJ2-2

CDR3: CATGGPGETQYF
DNA: TGCGCCACGGGGGGGCCGGGGGAGACCCAGTACTTC
V: TRBV29-1
D: TRBD2
size: -
J: TRBJ2-5

CDR3: CASLQGHGGYTF
DNA: TGTGCCAGCCTACAGGGCCACGGAGGCTACACCTTC
V: TRBV28
D: -
size: -
J: TRBJ1-2

CDR3: CASSQHGAKTQYF
DNA: TGTGCCAGCAGCCAGCACGGGGCGAAGACCCAGTACTTC
V: TRBV3-1/TRBV3-2
D: -
size: once
J: TRBJ2-5

CDR3: CATSWGGTDTQYF
DNA: TGTGCCACCAGTTGGGGGGGAACCGATACGCAGTATTTT
V: TRBV24-1
D: TRBD2
size: -
J: TRBJ2-3

CDR3: CASSKQGEEQYF
DNA: TGTGCCAGCAGTAAACAGGGAGAGGAGCAGTACTTC
V: TRBV12-3/TRBV12-4
D: -
size: -
J: TRBJ2-7

CDR3: CASRPGQGNTEAFF
DNA: TGTGCCAGCAGGCCCGGACAGGGGAACACTGAAGCTTTCTTT
V: TRBV7-3
D: TRBD1
size: -
J: TRBJ1-1

CDR3: CASSLVGTSKETQYF
DNA: TGCGCCAGCAGCTTGGTGGGGACTAGTAAAGAGACCCAGTACTTC
V: TRBV5-1
D: TRBD2
size: -
J: TRBJ2-5

CDR3: CASRTGVNQPQHF
DNA: TGTGCCAGCAGGACAGGGGTAAATCAGCCCCAGCATTTT
V: TRBV6-5
D: TRBD1
size: -
J: TRBJ1-5

CDR3: CASSTSSQGPYEQYF
DNA: TGTGCCAGCAGCACCTCATCACAGGGGCCCTACGAGCAGTACTTC
V: TRBV7-9
D: TRBD1
size: -
J: TRBJ2-7

CDR3: CASENTGRRNEKLFF
DNA: TGTGCCAGCGAGAACACAGGGCGCAGGAATGAAAAACTGTTTTTT
V: TRBV6-5
D: -
size: once
J: TRBJ1-4

CDR3: CASSQRGVGGYTF
DNA: TGTGCCAGCAGCCAGAGGGGGGTCGGTGGCTACACCTTC
V: TRBV11-2
D: -
size: -
J: TRBJ1-2

CDR3: CASSLASGVTDTQYF
DNA: TGTGCCAGCAGCTTGGCCAGCGGGGTCACAGATACGCAGTATTTT
V: TRBV5-5
D: TRBD2
size: -
J: TRBJ2-3

CDR3: CASSWARASYEQYF
DNA: TGTGCCAGCAGCTGGGCCAGGGCTTCGTACGAGCAGTACTTC
V: TRBV11-3
D: -
size: -
J: TRBJ2-7

CDR3: CASSMLGIEAFF
DNA: TGTGCCAGTAGTATGTTGGGAATTGAAGCTTTCTTT
V: TRBV19
D: -
size: few
J: TRBJ1-1

CDR3: CASSSPLAEVIQETQYF
DNA: TGTGCCAGCAGCTCACCACTAGCAGAAGTCATACAAGAGACCCAGTACTTC
V: TRBV7-6
D: -
size: -
J: TRBJ2-5

CDR3: CASSRRTGTGELFF
DNA: TGTGCCAGCAGCCGCAGGACAGGGACCGGGGAGCTGTTTTTT
V: TRBV7-9
D: TRBD1
size: -
J: TRBJ2-2

CDR3: CASSPPRQDKNQETQYF
DNA: TGTGCCAGCTCACCACCGCGCCAGGACAAGAACCAAGAGACCCAGTACTTC
V: TRBV18
D: -
size: -
J: TRBJ2-5

CDR3: CASSIPGNTGELFF
DNA: TGTGCCAGTAGTATACCGGGAAACACCGGGGAGCTGTTTTTT
V: TRBV19
D: -
size: -
J: TRBJ2-2

CDR3: CASSLGTLVIGGRAFF
DNA: TGTGCCAGCAGCTTAGGAACATTAGTTATAGGGGGCAGGGCTTTCTTT
V: TRBV5-4
D: TRBD1
size: -
J: TRBJ1-1

CDR3: CASSLPPAGERNTQYF
DNA: TGCGCCAGCAGCTTGCCTCCGGCAGGGGAGAGGAATACGCAGTATTTT
V: TRBV5-1
D: -
size: -
J: TRBJ2-3